These 31 T cell receptor beta chains originate from one sample sequenced in a study of immune heterogeneity within non-small cell lung tumors (dated by TCRdb to between 2017 and 2018). Sequencing was performed on a HiSeq X Ten. The TCR beta CDR3 region was amplified with a multiplex PCR system whose first round ran for approximately 9 cycles using 32 V-gene forward primers and 13 J-gene reverse primers. The public reads were reanalyzed by TCRdb: fastp trimming at Q25, MiXCR alignment, in-frame beta chains only. Every distinct CDR3 protein forms one entry, paired with its most common genes and DNA. Within this sample are about 6,000 distinct CDR3 sequences, with roughly 20% of them counted one time only. The ten largest clones represent around 15% of the sample. For the TCR template, genomic DNA was extracted from bulk tumor tissue, and approximately 600 ng of gDNA was amplified for each sample. During surgery, several biopsies were collected from each primary tumor and placed as far from one another as possible within the tumor mass. The study cohort was described as untreated, and the patients were newly diagnosed NSCLC cases having curative surgery.

The sequenced sample consisted of lung tumor tissue. The receptors stem from a man in his sixties with non-small cell lung cancer.

As to this clonotype: Being one base from a much bigger clone, this may be a read error. V is TRBV5-5 and J is TRBJ2-7; D remains ambiguous. Germline CDR1 is SGHKS and CDR2 is YYEKEE (reference sequence). The CDR3 runs to 13 residues. The CDR3 loop reads CASSLGLEYVQYF. CDR3 DNA sequence: TGTGCCAGCAGCTTGGGGTTAGAATACGTGCAGTACTTC.

This clonotype was recorded at least ten times. V is TRBV9 and J is TRBJ1-3; D remains ambiguous. This CDR3 is 15 amino acids long. Deletions cut 4 bases from V and 0 bases from J, with 11 bases between. Germline loops: CDR1 SGDLS, CDR2 YYNGEE. CDR3 amino acids: CASSLFASSGNTIYF. The CDR3 bases are TGTGCCAGCAGCCTCTTCGCCTCCTCTGGAAACACCATATATTTT.

There are many counts of this clonotype. This sequence joins TRBV28 and TRBJ2-3, with D possibly being TRBD1 (6 bases). The V gene lost 5 bases and the J gene lost 0 bases, with 15 bases spanning the gap. The CDR3 length is 16 residues. The germline CDR1 and CDR2 sequences are MDHEN and SYDVKM. This CDR3 is CASSTTGLASTDTQYF. The CDR3 DNA is TGTGCCAGCAGTACCACAGGGCTAGCTAGCACAGATACGCAGTATTTT.

The V and J genes are TRBV19 and TRBJ2-5; unclear D gene. CDR3 length: 13 residues. Trimming took 8 bases from V and 5 from J, leaving 15 bases between them. Germline values: CDR1 LNHDA, CDR2 SQIVND (reference sequence). The chain's CDR3 is CASSVRLYETQYF. The CDR3 DNA sequence: TGTGCCAGTTCCGTCCGTCTGTACGAGACCCAGTACTTC.

By its share, this clonotype is medium-sized (0.01 to 0.1%). The genes are TRBV19 and TRBJ2-7; D may match TRBD1 or TRBD2 (5 bases each). The V gene lost 8 bases and the J gene lost 4 bases, with 15 bases spanning the gap. Per the germline V gene, CDR1 is LNHDA and CDR2 is SQIVND (reference sequence). The CDR3 length is 13 residues. The CDR3 DNA is TGTGCCAGTTGGACGGGGCCAGAGTACGAGCAGTACTTC. This gives the protein CASWTGPEYEQYF.

To note about this clonotype: A much larger clone differs by one base, so this may be a read error. Here the CDR3 reads CASSLTRSGANVLTF. The CDR3 nucleotides read TGTGCCAGCAGCTTGACTCGCTCTGGGGCCAACGTCCTGACTTTC. The chain couples TRBV5-5 to TRBJ2-6, with unresolved D. The CDR3 sequence is 15 residues long. V shed 1 base and J shed 0 bases, with 5 bases lying between them. CDR1 is SGHKS and CDR2 is YYEKEE in the germline V gene (reference sequence).

Concerning this clonotype itself: The junction differs from germline at one of its ends, possibly a read error. CDR3 sequence reads: CAISEMLSSPLNF. CDR3 bases: TGTGCCATCAGTGAGATGTTAAGTTCACCCCTCAATTTT. The rearrangement links TRBV10-3 to TRBJ1-6; the D is unclear. Germline V CDR1 and CDR2: ENHRY, SYGVKD. The CDR3 extends over 13 amino acids.

This clonotype is categorized as medium-sized. V and J are TRBV7-8 and TRBJ2-1; TRBD2 matches 10 bases. Looked up from germline, CDR1 is SGHVS and CDR2 is FQNEAQ. This CDR3 comprises 14 residues. Germline trimming cut 5 bases from V and 6 bases from J; bases unmatched to any gene: 4. CDR3 in amino acids: CASSPGLAVNEQFF. The CDR3 nucleotides are TGTGCCAGCAGCCCAGGACTAGCGGTCAATGAGCAGTTCTTC.

Points on this clonotype: A much bigger clone sits one base away, suggesting this may be a read error. The rearrangement joins TRBV29-1 to TRBJ1-1, with 12 bases that match TRBD1. The junction had 9 bases not matched to a gene; V was cut back by 3 bases and J by 10 bases. The CDR3 extends over 14 amino acids. Germline CDR1 SQVTM, CDR2 ANQGSEA. CDR3 bases: TGCAGCGTTGAGCTGGGACAGGGGGCGGCTGGAGCTTTCTTT. Protein product: CSVELGQGAAGAFF.

By share of the sample, this clonotype is medium-sized. The rearrangement uses TRBV20-1 and TRBJ2-7; 7 bases agree with TRBD2. CDR1 is DFQATT and CDR2 is SNEGSKA in the germline V gene (reference sequence). CDR3 length: 15 amino acids. The V gene end was trimmed by 2 bases and the J gene end by 2 bases; junction bases not matched to a gene: 9. The CDR3 region is CSARPLGGRAYEQYF. CDR3 DNA: TGCAGTGCTAGACCCCTTGGGGGGAGGGCCTACGAGCAGTACTTC.

Within the sample, this clonotype is medium-sized. This chain connects TRBV10-1 to TRBJ2-7, with D hard to call. The CDR3 loop spans 13 amino acids. From germline, CDR1 is WNHNN and CDR2 SYGVQD (reference sequence). The ends were cut back, 3 bases at V and 1 base at J, with 7 bases in the middle. The DNA for the CDR3 is TGCGCCAGCAGTGACCCGACATCCTACGAGCAGTACTTC. Its protein is CASSDPTSYEQYF.

Sample share makes this clonotype medium-sized. The CDR3 bases are TGCAGTGCTAGAGATATTAGCGGGAGGGCCCCCGAGCAGTACTTC. Its protein product is CSARDISGRAPEQYF. J is TRBJ2-7 and V is TRBV20-1, with 11 bases matching TRBD2. The ends lost 0 bases at V and 6 bases at J; junction bases unmatched: 7. This CDR3 is 15 amino acids long. Germline lookup yields CDR1 DFQATT and CDR2 SNEGSKA (reference sequence).

Regarding this clonotype: Germline and junction disagree at one end, which may indicate a read error. The V and J genes are TRBV7-6 and TRBJ1-1; D is unresolved. The CDR3 has 14 amino acids. Germline CDR1 SGHVS, CDR2 FNYEAQ. In DNA, the CDR3 is TGTGCCAGCAGCCCACAGCCGTTGAACAGTGAAGCTTTCTTT. This codes for CASSPQPLNSEAFF.

The rearrangement joins TRBV5-1 to TRBJ2-4, with a weak D call TRBD1 (6 bases). Looked up from germline, CDR1 is SGHRS and CDR2 is YFSETQ. V was pared by 4 bases and J by 6 bases, with 14 bases between. The CDR3 runs to 14 residues. As DNA, the CDR3 is TGCGCCAGCAGCCCGGCACAGGGCGGAAACATTCAGTACTTC. Encoded protein: CASSPAQGGNIQYF.

This clonotype showed up just once. V is TRBV5-5 and J is TRBJ2-5; 12 bases agree with TRBD2. After removal of 0 bases from V and 5 bases from J, the junction contained 5 bases not matched to a gene. From germline, CDR1 is SGHKS and CDR2 YYEKEE (reference sequence). The CDR3 runs 16 residues. The CDR3 DNA sequence: TGTGCCAGCAGCTTGGAGCTAGCGGGAGGGCGGGAGACCCAGTACTTC. Protein sequence: CASSLELAGGRETQYF.

The table lists this clonotype with many counts. The chain couples TRBV29-1 to TRBJ2-1, with TRBD1 identical over 11 bases. Per the germline V gene, CDR1 is SQVTM and CDR2 is ANQGSEA. Trimming cost V 6 bases and J 5 bases; bases outside gene matches: 6. The CDR3 length is 14 residues. CDR3 sequence: CSVSRGQGDNEQFF. CDR3 in DNA: TGCAGCGTGAGCCGGGGACAGGGGGACAATGAGCAGTTCTTC.

This clonotype is labeled medium-sized. This chain joins TRBV7-9 and TRBJ2-3; D is undetermined. The CDR3 consists of 15 residues. Germline assignment: CDR1 SEHNR and CDR2 FQNEAQ (reference sequence). With 5 bases removed from V and 3 bases from J, the gap between germline ends came to 15 bases. CDR3 nucleotides: TGTGCCAGCAGCGACTCCGCGTACAGAACAGATACGCAGTATTTT. It yields the protein CASSDSAYRTDTQYF. Full variable domain (outside the CDR3, taken from reference TRBV7-9 and TRBJ2-3): DTGVSQNPRHKITKRGQNVTFRCDPISEHNRLYWYRQTLGQGPEFLTYFQNEAQLEKSRLLSDRFSAERPKGSFSTLEIQRTEQGDSAMYLCASSDSAYRTDTQYFGPGTRLTVL.

This clonotype was counted many times. The chain uses TRBV28 and TRBJ2-5; TRBD1 or TRBD2 may be the D gene (5 bases each). Germline V gene data show CDR1 as MDHEN and CDR2 as SYDVKM. The V and J ends lost 7 bases and 5 bases respectively, with 20 bases between them. The length of the CDR3 is 15 residues. CDR3 in DNA: TGTGCCAGCACCAAAGAGACCGGGGCTTTGGAGACCCAGTACTTC. It codes for CASTKETGALETQYF. The full variable domain, its missing parts supplied by reference TRBV28 and TRBJ2-5, is DVKVTQSSRYLVKRTGEKVFLECVQDMDHENMFWYRQDPGLGLRLIYFSYDVKMKEKGDIPEGYSVSREKKERFSLILESASTNQTSMYLCASTKETGALETQYFGPGTRLLVL.

This clonotype was found many times. V usage is TRBV29-1 and J usage is TRBJ1-1; TRBD1 is a possible D gene (6 bases). Trimming took off 5 bases at V and 1 base at J, with 11 bases between the two ends. CDR1 is SQVTM, CDR2 ANQGSEA, per germline. The CDR3 spans 13 residues. This chain's CDR3 is CSVQGQGNTEAFF. The DNA of the CDR3 is TGCAGCGTTCAGGGGCAGGGGAACACTGAAGCTTTCTTT.

As for this clonotype: The CDR3 does not end in the conserved phenylalanine or tryptophan, so this is likely a read error. CDR3 residues: CASSFIHGARNEQYL. The CDR3, as DNA: TGTGCCAGCAGCTTTATTCATGGGGCGAGGAACGAGCAGTACCTC. V is TRBV11-2 and J is TRBJ2-7; weak D call: TRBD1 (5 bases). CDR1 and CDR2 from the germline V gene are SGHAT and FQNNGV. Trimming removed 3 bases from V and 5 bases from J, with 17 bases in between. The CDR3 runs 15 residues.

By share of the sample, this clonotype is medium-sized (0.01 to 0.1%). This chain uses TRBV28 with TRBJ2-5, with 9 bases matching TRBD1. Germline CDR1 reads MDHEN; CDR2 reads SYDVKM. The CDR3 is 15 amino acids. The ends lost 3 bases at V and 2 bases at J; junction bases unmatched: 4. The CDR3 nucleotides read TGTGCCAGCAGTTTCCGGGACAGGGAACAAGAGACCCAGTACTTC. Amino acid sequence: CASSFRDREQETQYF.

CDR3 bases: TGCGCCAGCAGCCATCTACTAGCGGGACGGCCAGATACGCAGTATTTT. Its translation: CASSHLLAGRPDTQYF. The chain has TRBV4-1 and TRBJ2-3; 10 nucleotides align to TRBD2. With V trimmed by 3 bases and J by 4 bases, 7 bases remained unmatched. CDR1 MGHRA and CDR2 YSYEKL come from the germline V gene. There are 16 residues in the CDR3.

To note about this clonotype: A clone one base away is much larger, so this may be a read error. V and J are TRBV27 and TRBJ1-1, with 7 bases aligning to TRBD1. CDR3 length: 13 amino acids. Germline V gene sequence: CDR1 MNHEY, CDR2 SMNVEV (reference sequence). V dropped 2 bases and J dropped 8; count of bases not matched to a gene: 5. Written as DNA, the CDR3 is TGTGCCAGCAGTTTAAGGGGGCCTGCGGAAGCTTTCTTT. Its translation: CASSLRGPAEAFF.

About this clonotype: A junction boundary mismatches the germline segment, possibly from a read error. V and J are TRBV20-1 and TRBJ1-5, with D hard to call. This CDR3 has 14 residues. Germline values: CDR1 DFQATT, CDR2 SNEGSKA (reference sequence). The CDR3 coding sequence is TGCAGTGCTCTATCCGGGAAAGGAAATCAGGCGCAGCTTTTT. Translation gives CSALSGKGNQAQLF.

Sample share makes this clonotype medium-sized. The CDR3 spells CASSSTTVSNQPQHF. The CDR3 coding sequence is TGTGCCAGTAGTTCCACGACGGTTTCCAATCAGCCCCAGCATTTT. The chain uses TRBV19 and TRBJ1-5; D gene unclear. The germline V and J ends were trimmed by 5 bases and 3 bases, with 14 bases remaining between them. Per germline, CDR1 LNHDA and CDR2 SQIVND (reference sequence). The CDR3 runs 15 residues.

This clonotype is labeled as medium-sized. This chain connects TRBV29-1 to TRBJ2-2, with a tentative D call TRBD1 (5 bases). The V end was cut by 8 bases, the J end by 3 bases, with 13 bases between. Germline CDR1 is SQVTM and CDR2 is ANQGSEA. The CDR3 is made up of 13 amino acids. The CDR3 region is CSTQGRDTGELFF. Written as DNA, the CDR3 is TGCAGCACGCAGGGAAGGGACACCGGGGAGCTGTTTTTT.

In this sample, this clonotype is medium-sized (0.01 to 0.1%). V and J are TRBV20-1 and TRBJ1-6; D is possibly TRBD1 (5 bases). The CDR3 loop spans 16 amino acids. The V and J ends lost 3 bases and 4 bases respectively, with 16 bases between them. Germline V gene sequence: CDR1 DFQATT, CDR2 SNEGSKA (reference sequence). The CDR3 spells CSASPRRWGYNSPLHF. CDR3 in DNA: TGCAGTGCTAGCCCTAGGAGGTGGGGGTATAATTCACCCCTCCACTTT.

Only one count was recorded for this clonotype. At one boundary the junction diverges from the germline segment, which might be a read error. The chain uses TRBV2 and TRBJ2-7, with TRBD1 matching over 7 bases. The CDR3 is 17 amino acids. Germline loops: CDR1 SNHLY, CDR2 FYNNEI. CDR3 region: CDSSEEGANAISYEQYF. In DNA, the CDR3 is TGCGACAGCAGTGAAGAGGGGGCAAACGCGATATCCTACGAGCAGTACTTC.

Details on this clonotype: This may stem from a read error, because a much larger clone lies one nucleotide away. V usage is TRBV2 and J usage is TRBJ1-5; D might be TRBD1 (5 bases). Germline-derived CDR1 and CDR2 are SNHLY and FYNNEI. Between the trimmed V and J ends, which lost 4 bases and 3 bases, there was a span of 10 bases. This CDR3 has 14 residues. The DNA for the CDR3 is TGTGCCAGCAGTGCCGTGACAGTCAATCAGCCCCAGCATTTT. Its translation: CASSAVTVNQPQHF.

This clonotype was observed many times. The chain couples TRBV9 to TRBJ2-3; 9 positions match TRBD2. The CDR3 totals 19 residues. The junction had 17 bases not matched to a gene; V was cut back by 3 bases and J by 3 bases. The V gene's germline CDR1 is SGDLS and CDR2 YYNGEE. The CDR3 loop is CASSDPQGGREGPTDTQYF. In DNA, the CDR3 is TGTGCCAGCAGCGACCCTCAGGGGGGGCGGGAGGGCCCTACAGATACGCAGTATTTT.

In its sample, this clonotype is medium-sized. V and J are TRBV11-2 and TRBJ1-2; D unclear. The CDR3 is 14 amino acids. Germline V gene lookup returns CDR1 SGHAT and CDR2 FQNNGV. The V and J ends lost 6 bases and 8 bases respectively, with 19 bases between them. CDR3 region: CASSFIRVTVGYTF. The CDR3 nucleotides read TGTGCCAGCAGTTTTATCCGGGTTACGGTGGGCTACACCTTC.